This passage covers 21 T cell receptor beta chains from one sample sequenced in a study of OX40 agonist ivuxolimab in advanced cancers. This table comes from immunoSEQ multiplex PCR, and its TCRdb copy is limited to in-frame clones, with some not included. The table includes 77,000 or so clones, roughly 89% detected once. The source material was CD4+ or CD8+ T cells sorted from blood, sampled in a trial of the OX40 agonist ivuxolimab. The receptors were gathered from an adult with an advanced solid tumor such as melanoma, head and neck, liver or kidney cancer.

The rearrangement joins TRBV7-2 to TRBJ2-2; D remains unclear. V lost 2 bases and J lost 2, with 6 bases in between. Germline V lookup: CDR1 SGHTA, CDR2 FQGNSA. This CDR3 comprises 14 residues. The CDR3 region is CASSLRANTGELFF. Here the CDR3 DNA reads TGTGCCAGCAGCTTACGGGCCAACACCGGGGAGCTGTTTTTT.

Concerning this clone: Other DNA variants within this sample encode the same CDR3. The chain recombines TRBV4-2 with TRBJ2-2, with D perhaps matching TRBD1 or TRBD2 (5 bases each). The V and J ends lost 3 bases and 0 bases respectively, with 8 bases between them. The CDR3 is 15 amino acids. CDR1 is LGHNA, CDR2 YNFKEQ, per germline. The CDR3 reads CASSQGDANTGELFF. CDR3 in DNA: TGTGCCAGCAGCCAGGGGGACGCGAACACCGGGGAGCTGTTTTTT.

The V call is TRBV7-9, the J call TRBJ1-1; TRBD1 matches at 7 bases. The CDR3 sequence is 14 residues long. The V gene end was trimmed by 4 bases and the J gene end by 2 bases; junction bases not matched to a gene: 4. Germline values: CDR1 SEHNR, CDR2 FQNEAQ (reference sequence). DNA for the CDR3: TGTGCCAGCAGCTACCGACAGGGTAACACTGAAGCTTTCTTT. This gives the protein CASSYRQGNTEAFF.

The V call is TRBV5-4, the J call TRBJ1-2; TRBD1 might be the D (5 bases). The V gene's germline CDR1 is SGHNT and CDR2 YYREEE (reference sequence). The CDR3 is 14 amino acids. V lost 3 bases and J lost 5, with 14 bases in between. CDR3 DNA sequence: TGTGCCAGCAGCTCGGGACGGACACGGTATGGCTACACCTTC. Amino acid sequence: CASSSGRTRYGYTF.

This rearrangement joins TRBV18 to TRBJ2-7, with 7 positions matching TRBD1. CDR1 and CDR2 from the germline V gene are KGHSH and LQKENI. The CDR3 is 13 amino acids. Germline trimming cut 2 bases from V and 5 bases from J; bases unmatched to any gene: 3. CDR3 coding DNA: TGTGCCAGCTCACCAGCGACAGGGAACGAGCAGTACTTC. It is translated as CASSPATGNEQYF.

This clone is medium-sized. The gene calls are TRBV10-3 and TRBJ1-4; D uncertain. Germline lookup yields CDR1 ENHRY and CDR2 SYGVKD. The CDR3 contains 13 residues. V was trimmed by 6 bases and J by 4 bases, leaving 9 bases between them. CDR3 nucleotides: TGTGCCATCAGGGCAGATCTTAATGAAAAACTGTTTTTT. The encoded protein is CAIRADLNEKLFF.

The chain combines TRBV6-1 with TRBJ1-2; TRBD1 aligns across 7 bases. With V trimmed by 6 bases and J by 6 bases, 7 bases remained unmatched. Germline V lookup: CDR1 MNHNS, CDR2 SASEGT. This CDR3 is 13 amino acids long. CDR3 loop: CASRVTGEDGYTF. DNA for the CDR3: TGTGCCAGCAGGGTAACAGGGGAGGATGGCTACACCTTC.

The genes are TRBV5-4 and TRBJ2-5; TRBD2 matches 9 bases. CDR1 and CDR2 from the germline V gene are SGHNT and YYREEE (reference sequence). The CDR3 consists of 16 residues. J was trimmed by 3 bases and V by 4 bases; bases with no gene match: 10. CDR3 sequence reads: CASSRGLAVLEETQYF. The DNA for the CDR3 is TGTGCCAGCAGCAGGGGACTAGCTGTACTTGAAGAGACCCAGTACTTC.

This clone was counted a single time. This chain links TRBV7-9 with TRBJ1-3; 7 positions match TRBD1. V trimming: 1 base; J trimming: 7 bases; junction bases outside the gene matches: 1. The germline V gene encodes CDR1 SEHNR and CDR2 FQNEAQ (reference sequence). The CDR3 runs 13 residues. DNA of the CDR3: TGTGCCAGCAGCTTAGGACAGGGCAACACCATATATTTT. As protein: CASSLGQGNTIYF.

The rearrangement joins TRBV5-1 to TRBJ2-6; D is unresolved. The CDR3 runs to 15 residues. CDR1 and CDR2 (germline): SGHRS, YFSETQ. Deletions cut 0 bases from V and 0 bases from J, with 4 bases between. CDR3 protein: CASSLGSSGANVLTF. DNA for the CDR3: TGCGCCAGCAGCTTGGGGAGCTCTGGGGCCAACGTCCTGACTTTC.

The chain uses TRBV29-1 and TRBJ1-2; 8 nucleotides match TRBD1. Germline values: CDR1 SQVTM, CDR2 ANQGSEA. CDR3 length equals 11 residues. Trimming cost V 7 bases and J 4 bases; bases outside gene matches: 2. The CDR3 nucleotides are TGCAGCGCCACAGGGGGCTATGGCTACACCTTC. Its translation is CSATGGYGYTF.

V and J are TRBV5-6 and TRBJ2-1, with 7 bases matching TRBD2. CDR1 is SGHDT, CDR2 YYEEEE, per germline. Unmatched junction bases numbered 1, after V lost 3 bases and J lost 4 bases. This CDR3 spans 13 amino acids. The CDR3 DNA sequence: TGTGCCAGCAGCTGGGACTATTACAATGAGCAGTTCTTC. Its protein is CASSWDYYNEQFF.

This clone was observed a handful of times. The genes are TRBV5-1 and TRBJ2-7; D gene uncertain. In germline, CDR1 is SGHRS, CDR2 YFSETQ. CDR3 length: 18 residues. V dropped 4 bases and J dropped 0 bases, with 23 bases sitting between them. The CDR3: CASSLRMRTAKSSYEQYF. In DNA, the CDR3 is TGCGCCAGCAGCCTAAGGATGAGGACGGCGAAGAGCTCCTACGAGCAGTACTTC.

The V and J genes are TRBV7-6 and TRBJ2-4; D ambiguous. Trimming left V 1 base short and J 5 bases short, with 6 bases between. Germline V gene data show CDR1 as SGHVS and CDR2 as FNYEAQ. This CDR3 region has 13 residues. The CDR3 region has the DNA TGTGCCAGCAGCTTAGGGTCTCAAAACATTCAGTACTTC. Residues: CASSLGSQNIQYF.

V and J are TRBV6-6 and TRBJ2-7, with D perhaps being TRBD1 or TRBD2 (5 bases each). Trimming cost V 7 bases and J 9 bases, with 16 bases left between them. This CDR3 comprises 12 residues. In germline, CDR1 is MNHNY, CDR2 SVGAGI (reference sequence). The CDR3: CASTDGAARQYF. In nucleotides, the CDR3 is TGTGCCAGCACCGACGGGGCGGCCCGGCAGTACTTC.

The table lists this clone with a few counts. The genes are TRBV7-9 and TRBJ2-1; D possibly matches TRBD1 or TRBD2 (5 bases each). The CDR3 length is 11 residues. The V gene lost 5 bases and the J gene lost 15 bases, with 14 bases spanning the gap. Germline lookup yields CDR1 SEHNR and CDR2 FQNEAQ (reference sequence). CDR3 coding DNA: TGTGCCAGCAGCAACCGGGACCAACCGTTCTTC. Translated, it gives CASSNRDQPFF.

The V and J genes are TRBV30 and TRBJ2-7; TRBD1 might be the D (6 bases). The V gene lost 5 bases and the J gene lost 0 bases, with 14 bases spanning the gap. Germline V gene data show CDR1 as GTSNPN and CDR2 as SVGIG (reference sequence). The CDR3 consists of 14 residues. This chain's CDR3 is CAWLWTVFSYEQYF. CDR3 nucleotides: TGTGCCTGGCTTTGGACAGTTTTCTCCTACGAGCAGTACTTC.

The genes are TRBV6-6 and TRBJ2-6; the D gene is possibly TRBD1 (5 bases). CDR3 length equals 14 residues. Looked up from germline, CDR1 is MNHNY and CDR2 is SVGAGI (reference sequence). V gave up 5 bases and J gave up 1 base, with 6 bases separating them. The CDR3 nucleotides read TGTGCCAGCAGTCCAGGGTCTGGGGCCAACGTCCTGACTTTC. Protein product: CASSPGSGANVLTF.

This chain joins TRBV6-1 and TRBJ1-6; a weak D match, TRBD1 (6 bases). Germline assignment: CDR1 MNHNS and CDR2 SASEGT. This CDR3 has 15 amino acids. With 5 bases removed from V and 7 bases from J, the gap between germline ends came to 15 bases. The CDR3 loop reads CASSPLGGHNSPLHF. CDR3 nucleotide sequence: TGTGCCAGCAGTCCTCTAGGGGGACACAATTCACCCCTCCACTTT.

This chain connects TRBV6-5 to TRBJ2-3, with 7 bases identical to TRBD1. Germline V gene lookup returns CDR1 MNHEY and CDR2 SVGAGI. J lost 4 bases, V lost 6 bases, and 10 bases had no gene match. This CDR3 comprises 15 residues. CDR3 coding DNA: TGTGCCAGCAGCACGTGGACAGGTGGGGCAGATACGCAGTATTTT. Translating gives CASSTWTGGADTQYF.

The chain couples TRBV18 to TRBJ2-3; perhaps TRBD2 as D (5 bases). The CDR3 length is 15 residues. The ends were cut back, 2 bases at V and 1 base at J, with 10 bases in the middle. Germline V gives CDR1 KGHSH, CDR2 LQKENI. The CDR3 sequence: CASSPARGGTDTQYF. As DNA, the CDR3 is TGTGCCAGCTCACCAGCCCGGGGTGGCACAGATACGCAGTATTTT.